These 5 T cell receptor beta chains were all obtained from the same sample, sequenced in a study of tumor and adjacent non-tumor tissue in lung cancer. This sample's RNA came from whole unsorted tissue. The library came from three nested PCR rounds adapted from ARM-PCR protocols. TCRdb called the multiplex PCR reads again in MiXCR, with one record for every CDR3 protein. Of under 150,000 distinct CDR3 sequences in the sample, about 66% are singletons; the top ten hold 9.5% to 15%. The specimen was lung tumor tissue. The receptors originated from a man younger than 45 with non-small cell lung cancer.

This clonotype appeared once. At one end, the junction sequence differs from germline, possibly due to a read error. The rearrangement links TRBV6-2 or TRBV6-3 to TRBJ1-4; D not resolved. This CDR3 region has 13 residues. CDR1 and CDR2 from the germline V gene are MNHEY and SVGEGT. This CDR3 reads CASCSSGLGKLFF. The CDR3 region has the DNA TGCGCCAGCTGTTCCTCAGGTCTCGGAAAACTGTTTTTT.

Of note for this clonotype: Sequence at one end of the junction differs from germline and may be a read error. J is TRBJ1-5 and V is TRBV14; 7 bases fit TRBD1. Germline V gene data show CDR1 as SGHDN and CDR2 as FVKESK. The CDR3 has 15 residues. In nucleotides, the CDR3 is TGTGCCAGCAGCCAACCAGGGGGTAGAAATCGGCCCCAGCATTTT. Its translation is CASSQPGGRNRPQHF.

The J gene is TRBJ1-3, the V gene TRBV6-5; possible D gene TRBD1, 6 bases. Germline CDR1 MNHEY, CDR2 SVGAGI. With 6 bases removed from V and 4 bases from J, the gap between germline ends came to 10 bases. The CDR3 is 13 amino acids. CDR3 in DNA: TGTGCCAGCAGCTTACAGGGAGGAAACACCATATATTTT. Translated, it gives CASSLQGGNTIYF.

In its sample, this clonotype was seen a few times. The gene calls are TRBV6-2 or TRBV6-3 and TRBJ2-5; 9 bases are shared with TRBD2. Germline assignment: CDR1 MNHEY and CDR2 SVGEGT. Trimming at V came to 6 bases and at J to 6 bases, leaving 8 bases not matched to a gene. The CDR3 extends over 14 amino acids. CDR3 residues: CASRGRGGRKTQYF. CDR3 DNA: TGTGCCAGCAGAGGGCGGGGGGGCCGCAAGACCCAGTACTTC.

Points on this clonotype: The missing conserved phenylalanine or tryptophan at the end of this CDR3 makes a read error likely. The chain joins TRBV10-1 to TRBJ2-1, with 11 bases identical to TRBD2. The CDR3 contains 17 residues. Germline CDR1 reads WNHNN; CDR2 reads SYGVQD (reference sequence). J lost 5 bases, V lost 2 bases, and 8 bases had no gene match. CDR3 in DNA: TGCGCCAGCAGTGAGATGCAACTAGCGGGGGTACACAATGAGCAGTTCCTC. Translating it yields CASSEMQLAGVHNEQFL.